This TCR beta chain came from a study of blood T cell repertoires in COVID-19. Background on the study: Collection of acute and convalescent COVID-19 samples took place in the United States, Italy and Spain. PBMCs, B-cell-depleted T cells, or T cells provided the cDNA or gDNA that made up the material.

Participants reported their clinical history, and cohort assignment relied on those reports. This CDR3 is built from 14 residues. Trimming took 2 bases from V and 4 from J, leaving 12 bases between them. CDR1 and CDR2 (germline): SGHRS, YFSETQ. Authors' methods: Estimation of nucleated cell counts was performed using reference gene primer amplification. Method: immunoSEQ multiplex PCR; TCRdb's copy keeps in-frame clones and lacks some. V and J calls plus clone size are reproduced from that table; the DNA served to infer D and trimming. This table holds approximately 220,000 clones, approximately 83% found once.

The TCR sequence derives from a woman aged 40-49 years who had been exposed to COVID-19. The J gene is TRBJ1-1, the V gene TRBV5-1; D perhaps matches TRBD1 (5 bases). Sequenced material: PBMCs or T cells enriched from blood (not recorded which). CDR3 sequence reads: CASSFTGEGTEAFF. CDR3 bases: TGCGCCAGCAGCTTCACGGGGGAAGGCACTGAAGCTTTCTTT.